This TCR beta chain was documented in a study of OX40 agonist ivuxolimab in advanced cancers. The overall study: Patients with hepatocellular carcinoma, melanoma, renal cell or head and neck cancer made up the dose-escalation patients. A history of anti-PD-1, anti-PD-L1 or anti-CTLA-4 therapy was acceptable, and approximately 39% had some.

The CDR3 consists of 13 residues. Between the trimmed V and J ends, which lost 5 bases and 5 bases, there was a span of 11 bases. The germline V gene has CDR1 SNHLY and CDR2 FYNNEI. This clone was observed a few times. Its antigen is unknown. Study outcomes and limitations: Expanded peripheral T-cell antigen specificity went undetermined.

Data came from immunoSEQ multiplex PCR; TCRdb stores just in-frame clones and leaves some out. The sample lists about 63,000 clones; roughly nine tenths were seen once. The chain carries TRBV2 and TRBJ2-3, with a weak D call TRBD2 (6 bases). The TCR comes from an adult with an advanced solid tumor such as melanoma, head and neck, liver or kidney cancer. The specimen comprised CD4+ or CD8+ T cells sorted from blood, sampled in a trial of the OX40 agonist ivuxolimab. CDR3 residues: CASSTLAVDTQYF. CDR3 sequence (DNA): TGTGCCAGCAGTACACTAGCAGTAGATACGCAGTATTTT.